This T cell receptor beta chain was profiled in a study of beta chain features in type 1 diabetes. Findings of the study overall: Moderate but significant shortening of TCRB CDR3s was recorded in all four CD4+ subsets from Type 1 diabetes patients.

Of the isolated RNA, all was reverse transcribed, and so the sequenced material was expressed TCRB transcripts. Profiling relied on immunoSEQ multiplex PCR, and the TCRdb table lists in-frame clones only, not all of them. This table has 200,000 to 300,000 clones, roughly 11% appearing once. This clone was found a few times. The antigen is not known. Germline V gives CDR1 SGHDN, CDR2 FVKESK. The V segment lost 4 bases and the J segment 2 bases; nucleotides outside the gene matches: 10. This CDR3 is built from 17 residues. This chain links TRBV14 with TRBJ2-2; 7 nucleotides match TRBD1. Sequenced sample: naive CD4+ T cells from blood. This TCR came from a young man with type 1 diabetes. This CDR3 is CASSLDPGTVNTGELFF. As DNA, the CDR3 is TGTGCCAGCAGCCTCGACCCCGGGACAGTCAACACCGGGGAGCTGTTTTTT.